This TCR beta chain is from a study of brain T cells in children with intractable seizures. Whole-study results and caveats: Only CDR3 sequence similarity suggested viral specificity, without known HCMV serostatus.

Here immunoSEQ multiplex PCR was the method, and the copy in TCRdb shows in-frame clones only, minus some. The data contain about 80,000 clones, 91% of them seen just once; the ten biggest clones take up roughly 24%. Concerning this clone itself: What it binds is unknown.

The germline V and J ends were trimmed by 4 bases and 5 bases, with 9 bases remaining between them. In germline, CDR1 is SQVTM, CDR2 ANQGSEA. The CDR3 has 11 residues. Sequencing was limited to surgery cases with top T cell transcript signatures in brain tissue. At least one anti-epileptic drug was given before surgery. Specimen: peripheral blood, collected at surgery. This sequence originates from a girl aged 2 to 10 with Rasmussen encephalitis and intractable seizures. The genes are TRBV29-1 and TRBJ2-7; D remains ambiguous. The CDR3 coding sequence is TGCAGCGTTGGTTTCATCCACGAGCAGTACTTC. Its translation is CSVGFIHEQYF.